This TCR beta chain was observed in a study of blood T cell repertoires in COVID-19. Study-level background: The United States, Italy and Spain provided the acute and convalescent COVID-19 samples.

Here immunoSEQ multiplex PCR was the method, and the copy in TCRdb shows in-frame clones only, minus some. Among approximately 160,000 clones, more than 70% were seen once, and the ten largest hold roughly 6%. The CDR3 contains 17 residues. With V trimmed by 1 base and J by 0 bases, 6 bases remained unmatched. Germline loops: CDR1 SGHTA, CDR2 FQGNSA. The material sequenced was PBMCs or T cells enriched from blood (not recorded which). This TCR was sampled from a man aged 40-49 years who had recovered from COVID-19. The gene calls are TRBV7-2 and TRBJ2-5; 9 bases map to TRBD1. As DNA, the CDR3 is TGTGCCAGCAGCTTAGGAGCCGGGACAGGGTACCAAGAGACCCAGTACTTC. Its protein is CASSLGAGTGYQETQYF.